The 23 T cell receptor beta chains presented below share a single source sample, sequenced in a study of blood T cell repertoires in COVID-19. Clones were sequenced by immunoSEQ multiplex PCR, and TCRdb holds only the in-frame ones, with some missing. The sample records some 100,000 clones, around 90% being singletons. Sequencing used peripheral blood. All receptors derive from a woman in her seventies with acute or convalescent COVID-19.

J is TRBJ2-7 and V is TRBV5-4, with 11 bases matching TRBD2. The V gene end was trimmed by 3 bases and the J gene end by 5 bases; junction bases not matched to a gene: 7. The CDR3 runs 15 residues. Germline assignment: CDR1 SGHNT and CDR2 YYREEE (reference sequence). Here the CDR3 DNA reads TGTGCCAGCAGCTCCCAACTAGCGGGAGCCCACGAGCAGTACTTC. It translates to CASSSQLAGAHEQYF.

The rearrangement joins TRBV12-3 or TRBV12-4 to TRBJ1-1; 7 bases are a match to TRBD1. CDR3 length equals 13 residues. The V and J ends lost 6 bases and 6 bases, in that order; junction bases with no gene match: 7. The CDR3 bases are TGTGCCAGCAGACGACAGGGAGGACCTGAAGCTTTCTTT. Its protein is CASRRQGGPEAFF.

The rearrangement uses TRBV30 and TRBJ2-7; D possibly corresponds to TRBD2 (5 bases). The V and J ends lost 0 bases and 7 bases respectively, with 16 bases between them. CDR1 and CDR2 from the germline V gene are GTSNPN and SVGIG (reference sequence). There are 14 residues in the CDR3. The CDR3 here is CAWSVGGPNEEQYF. CDR3 sequence (DNA): TGTGCCTGGAGTGTTGGAGGCCCGAATGAGGAGCAGTACTTC.

The chain links TRBV29-1 to TRBJ2-2, with D possibly being TRBD1 (6 bases). Germline-derived CDR1 and CDR2 are SQVTM and ANQGSEA. V lost 3 bases to trimming and J lost 6 bases, with 8 bases between them. The CDR3 loop spans 12 amino acids. CDR3 nucleotide sequence: TGCAGCGTTGACAAGGGGGCCGGGGAGCTGTTTTTT. It encodes CSVDKGAGELFF.

The chain joins TRBV9 to TRBJ1-2; D remains unclear. The V gene lost 4 bases and the J gene lost 0 bases, with 16 bases spanning the gap. CDR3 size: 16 residues. The germline V gene encodes CDR1 SGDLS and CDR2 YYNGEE. CDR3 sequence (DNA): TGTGCCAGCAGCTCAGACCTCCGGGTGGCTAACTATGGCTACACCTTC. Amino acid sequence: CASSSDLRVANYGYTF.

This sequence joins TRBV5-6 and TRBJ2-5; D gene unclear. CDR1 is SGHDT and CDR2 is YYEEEE in the germline V gene. V lost 0 bases, J lost 5 bases, and 5 bases lay in between. This CDR3 spans 12 amino acids. This CDR3 reads CASSLAPETQYF. The DNA for the CDR3 is TGTGCCAGCAGCTTGGCCCCGGAGACCCAGTACTTC.

The chain links TRBV4-1 to TRBJ2-2, with 8 positions matching TRBD1. The CDR3 loop spans 17 amino acids. CDR1 is MGHRA, CDR2 YSYEKL, per germline. V shed 2 bases, J shed 7 bases, and the junction held 12 bases outside the gene matches. Here the CDR3 DNA reads TGCGCCAGCAGCCAACGATCCGGACCCAGGGGGCGCGGGGAGCTGTTTTTT. This gives the protein CASSQRSGPRGRGELFF.

This clone was picked up one time. This rearrangement joins TRBV5-1 to TRBJ2-2, with TRBD1 identical over 8 bases. After removal of 4 bases from V and 7 bases from J, the junction contained 6 bases not matched to a gene. This CDR3 is built from 14 residues. From germline, CDR1 is SGHRS and CDR2 YFSETQ. CDR3 DNA: TGCGCCAGCAGCCAGATGACAGGGGACGGGGAGCTGTTTTTT. Encoded protein: CASSQMTGDGELFF.

The chain links TRBV9 to TRBJ2-3; D is undetermined. V was clipped by 3 bases and J by 0 bases, with 14 bases between them. In germline, CDR1 is SGDLS, CDR2 YYNGEE. The CDR3 contains 16 residues. The CDR3 loop reads CASSDPRHSSTDTQYF. In DNA, the CDR3 is TGTGCCAGCAGCGACCCTAGGCACTCTAGCACAGATACGCAGTATTTT.

The chain joins TRBV28 to TRBJ2-7, with D perhaps matching TRBD2 (6 bases). V was clipped by 6 bases and J by 4 bases, with 28 bases between them. Per germline, CDR1 MDHEN and CDR2 SYDVKM. CDR3 length: 18 amino acids. The CDR3 coding sequence is TGTGCCAGCAGCCCTAGCCCCACGTCTAGCGCCCCGAGGTACGAGCAGTACTTC. This translates into CASSPSPTSSAPRYEQYF.

The gene calls are TRBV10-1 and TRBJ2-7; perhaps TRBD2 as D (6 bases). With 3 bases removed from V and 1 base from J, the gap between germline ends came to 10 bases. The CDR3 length is 14 residues. Germline-derived CDR1 and CDR2 are WNHNN and SYGVQD (reference sequence). Written as DNA, the CDR3 is TGCGCCAGCAGTGAAGCGGGCGCATCCTACGAGCAGTACTTC. Encoded protein: CASSEAGASYEQYF.

The V call is TRBV24-1, the J call TRBJ2-1; 8 bases agree with TRBD2. The junction had 6 bases not matched to a gene; V was cut back by 5 bases and J by 1 base. CDR1 KGHDR and CDR2 SFDVKD come from the germline V gene. There are 16 residues in the CDR3. Written as DNA, the CDR3 is TGTGCCACCAGTGCCTTGAGCGGGAGTTCCTACAATGAGCAGTTCTTC. Translated: CATSALSGSSYNEQFF.

The chain carries TRBV5-1 and TRBJ2-6; the match to TRBD1 covers 9 bases. CDR1 is SGHRS, CDR2 YFSETQ, per germline. The CDR3 spans 18 residues. V lost 4 bases to trimming and J lost 0 bases; unmatched junction nucleotides: 8. The CDR3 coding sequence is TGCGCCAGCAGCCCCCGGACAGGGGCCAACTCTGGGGCCAACGTCCTGACTTTC. Protein: CASSPRTGANSGANVLTF.

The CDR3 reads CASSNREAGGYTF. The CDR3 DNA reads as TGTGCCAGTAGTAACAGAGAGGCGGGTGGCTACACCTTC. V usage is TRBV19 and J usage is TRBJ1-2; D call uncertain. Trimming removed 4 bases from V and 7 bases from J, with 13 bases in between. The germline gives CDR1 LNHDA, CDR2 SQIVND (reference sequence). CDR3 length equals 13 residues.

This clone was recorded once. The rearrangement joins TRBV19 to TRBJ1-5; D gene ambiguous. Germline CDR1 is LNHDA and CDR2 is SQIVND (reference sequence). Deletions cut 3 bases from V and 3 bases from J, with 12 bases between. This CDR3 spans 15 amino acids. Here the CDR3 reads CASSIWREVNQPQHF. The CDR3 DNA reads as TGTGCCAGTAGTATTTGGAGGGAGGTCAATCAGCCCCAGCATTTT.

This chain links TRBV6-1 with TRBJ2-3; 10 bases agree with TRBD2. With 3 bases clipped from V and 4 bases from J, the junction kept 1 base outside the gene matches. This CDR3 has 14 residues. CDR1 MNHNS and CDR2 SASEGT come from the germline V gene. The CDR3 sequence is CASSDSGGSDTQYF. DNA of the CDR3: TGTGCCAGCAGTGATAGCGGGGGGTCAGATACGCAGTATTTT.

The chain employs TRBV7-9 and TRBJ1-2; possible D gene TRBD1, 6 bases. Per the germline V gene, CDR1 is SEHNR and CDR2 is FQNEAQ (reference sequence). This CDR3 has 17 residues. V was pared by 4 bases and J by 1 base, with 19 bases between. The CDR3 region has the DNA TGTGCCAGCAGCTCAACTACGACAGGAGAGCTTAACTATGGCTACACCTTC. Translated: CASSSTTTGELNYGYTF.

This clone has just one count. The CDR3 region has the DNA TGTGCCAGCAGCGTGGATCTGGGGGGAGTGTCCTACAATGAGCAGTTCTTC. This translates into CASSVDLGGVSYNEQFF. This chain connects TRBV9 to TRBJ2-1; D perhaps matches TRBD2 (6 bases). CDR1 and CDR2 from the germline V gene are SGDLS and YYNGEE. V shed 2 bases and J shed 1 base, with 16 bases lying between them. CDR3 length: 17 amino acids.

This sequence joins TRBV2 and TRBJ2-7, with TRBD1 matching 7 bases. Per germline, CDR1 SNHLY and CDR2 FYNNEI. CDR3 length: 15 residues. The ends lost 6 bases at V and 4 bases at J; junction bases unmatched: 12. This CDR3 reads CASSDPRQGSYEQYF. Written as DNA, the CDR3 is TGTGCCAGCAGCGACCCCCGACAGGGCTCGTACGAGCAGTACTTC.

The chain recombines TRBV27 with TRBJ2-1, with D possibly TRBD1 on 6 matching bases. CDR1 is MNHEY, CDR2 SMNVEV, per germline (reference sequence). The CDR3 has 13 amino acids. With 5 bases removed from V and 10 bases from J, the gap between germline ends came to 15 bases. CDR3 in DNA: TGTGCCAGCAGTCAATCGGACAGCGCAGAGCAGTTCTTC. This sequence encodes CASSQSDSAEQFF.

This clone was counted only a few times. A read error may account for a junction end that differs from germline. The V and J genes are TRBV11-2 and TRBJ2-7; D is unclear. There are 10 residues in the CDR3. Germline V lookup: CDR1 SGHAT, CDR2 FQNNGV. This chain's CDR3 is CASRSDEQYF. The DNA for the CDR3 is TGTGCGAGCAGGTCCGACGAGCAGTACTTC.

The genes are TRBV18 and TRBJ1-1; 9 bases fit TRBD1. Looked up from germline, CDR1 is KGHSH and CDR2 is LQKENI. This CDR3 has 11 amino acids. V lost 3 bases and J lost 11; bases outside the gene matches: 1. The CDR3 sequence is CASSPDRGAFF. CDR3 nucleotides: TGTGCCAGCTCACCCGACAGGGGGGCTTTCTTT.

The chain uses TRBV4-2 and TRBJ1-4, with 10 positions matching TRBD1. Trimming removed 3 bases from V and 12 bases from J; junction bases left unmatched: 7. The CDR3 has 14 amino acids. Germline V gene sequence: CDR1 LGHNA, CDR2 YNFKEQ. CDR3 loop: CASSQPGQGTELFF. DNA for the CDR3: TGTGCCAGCAGCCAGCCGGGACAGGGGACGGAACTGTTTTTT.